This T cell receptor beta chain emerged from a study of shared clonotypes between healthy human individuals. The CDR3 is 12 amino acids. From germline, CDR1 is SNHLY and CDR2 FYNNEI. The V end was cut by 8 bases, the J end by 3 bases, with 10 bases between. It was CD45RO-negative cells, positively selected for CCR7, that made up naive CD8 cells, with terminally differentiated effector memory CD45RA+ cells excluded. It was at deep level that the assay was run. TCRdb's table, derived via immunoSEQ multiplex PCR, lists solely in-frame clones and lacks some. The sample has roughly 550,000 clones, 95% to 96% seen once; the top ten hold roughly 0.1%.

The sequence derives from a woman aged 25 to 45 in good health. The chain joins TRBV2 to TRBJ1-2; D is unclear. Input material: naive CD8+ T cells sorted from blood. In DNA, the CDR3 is TGTGCCAGCGTTAAGCCTGACTATGGCTACACCTTC. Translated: CASVKPDYGYTF.